This T cell receptor (beta chain) was identified during a study of tumor-infiltrating lymphocytes in primary liver carcinoma. As regards this clonotype: Its antigen is undetermined.

TCR beta cDNA was made from 500 ng total RNA with a constant-region primer. What produced the TCR beta libraries was three nested multiplex PCR rounds using slightly modified ARM-PCR. TRBV1-TRBV30 forward primers and a C-beta reverse primer were used in the first two PCR rounds, which each ran for around 10 cycles. A single record per CDR3 protein comes from TCRdb applying MiXCR to the multiplex PCR reads. The data contain 120,000 or so distinct CDR3 sequences, 55% to 75% of them singletons. Taking about 18-32 mg of unsorted bulk tissue, the authors co-extracted RNA and DNA. The patients, who had chronic HBV infection, were treatment-naive (untreated). The CDR3 length is 19 residues. V was pared by 6 bases and J by 0 bases, with 24 bases between. Findings and caveats of the study: When set against blood, tumors had a significantly higher top-250-clone fraction (p = 0.039).

Material for sequencing was liver tumor tissue from sampling region 1. Described subset: tumor region T1, superior pole. The chain couples TRBV23-1 to TRBJ2-1; the D gene is possibly TRBD1 (5 bases). TRBV23-1 is an open reading frame, and its role is uncertain. The clonotype originates from a woman aged 60-75 years with primary liver carcinoma and hepatitis B virus infection. The CDR3 DNA sequence: TGCGCCAGCAGGACACAGGCATTTCTCTCCTCAGGCTCCTACAATGAGCAGTTCTTC. Translated, it gives CASRTQAFLSSGSYNEQFF.